This T cell receptor (beta chain) originates from a study of blood T cells in healthy people across ages. For the study at large: Per every two T cells, about one barcoded beta molecule was captured by template switching. Study outcomes and limitations: Estimates of diversity drawn from one million T cells were considered underestimates. When set beside aged donors, long-lived donors presented more naive CD4+ cells and higher diversity. TCR beta diversity, measured per million T cells, fell in a roughly linear way with age.

Comment on this clonotype: Its target is unknown.

The germline gives CDR1 SGHKS, CDR2 YYEKEE (reference sequence). Trimming took off 0 bases at V and 8 bases at J, with 16 bases between the two ends. The CDR3 spans 15 residues. Using a J-beta primer mix together with a sample-barcoded 5' primer, a second PCR was run for roughly 6 to 12 cycles. TCRdb recomputed calls from the 5' RACE reads with MiXCR, one row per CDR3 protein. The table shows 650,000 to 950,000 distinct CDR3 sequences, with 44% occurring only once. This receptor was obtained from a man between 60 and 70 years old in good health. Sequencing used blood. The gene calls are TRBV5-5 and TRBJ2-3; no firm D call. The CDR3 bases are TGTGCCAGCAGCTTGGTGGAGCCAGAAATCTCTACGCAGTATTTT. It yields the protein CASSLVEPEISTQYF.